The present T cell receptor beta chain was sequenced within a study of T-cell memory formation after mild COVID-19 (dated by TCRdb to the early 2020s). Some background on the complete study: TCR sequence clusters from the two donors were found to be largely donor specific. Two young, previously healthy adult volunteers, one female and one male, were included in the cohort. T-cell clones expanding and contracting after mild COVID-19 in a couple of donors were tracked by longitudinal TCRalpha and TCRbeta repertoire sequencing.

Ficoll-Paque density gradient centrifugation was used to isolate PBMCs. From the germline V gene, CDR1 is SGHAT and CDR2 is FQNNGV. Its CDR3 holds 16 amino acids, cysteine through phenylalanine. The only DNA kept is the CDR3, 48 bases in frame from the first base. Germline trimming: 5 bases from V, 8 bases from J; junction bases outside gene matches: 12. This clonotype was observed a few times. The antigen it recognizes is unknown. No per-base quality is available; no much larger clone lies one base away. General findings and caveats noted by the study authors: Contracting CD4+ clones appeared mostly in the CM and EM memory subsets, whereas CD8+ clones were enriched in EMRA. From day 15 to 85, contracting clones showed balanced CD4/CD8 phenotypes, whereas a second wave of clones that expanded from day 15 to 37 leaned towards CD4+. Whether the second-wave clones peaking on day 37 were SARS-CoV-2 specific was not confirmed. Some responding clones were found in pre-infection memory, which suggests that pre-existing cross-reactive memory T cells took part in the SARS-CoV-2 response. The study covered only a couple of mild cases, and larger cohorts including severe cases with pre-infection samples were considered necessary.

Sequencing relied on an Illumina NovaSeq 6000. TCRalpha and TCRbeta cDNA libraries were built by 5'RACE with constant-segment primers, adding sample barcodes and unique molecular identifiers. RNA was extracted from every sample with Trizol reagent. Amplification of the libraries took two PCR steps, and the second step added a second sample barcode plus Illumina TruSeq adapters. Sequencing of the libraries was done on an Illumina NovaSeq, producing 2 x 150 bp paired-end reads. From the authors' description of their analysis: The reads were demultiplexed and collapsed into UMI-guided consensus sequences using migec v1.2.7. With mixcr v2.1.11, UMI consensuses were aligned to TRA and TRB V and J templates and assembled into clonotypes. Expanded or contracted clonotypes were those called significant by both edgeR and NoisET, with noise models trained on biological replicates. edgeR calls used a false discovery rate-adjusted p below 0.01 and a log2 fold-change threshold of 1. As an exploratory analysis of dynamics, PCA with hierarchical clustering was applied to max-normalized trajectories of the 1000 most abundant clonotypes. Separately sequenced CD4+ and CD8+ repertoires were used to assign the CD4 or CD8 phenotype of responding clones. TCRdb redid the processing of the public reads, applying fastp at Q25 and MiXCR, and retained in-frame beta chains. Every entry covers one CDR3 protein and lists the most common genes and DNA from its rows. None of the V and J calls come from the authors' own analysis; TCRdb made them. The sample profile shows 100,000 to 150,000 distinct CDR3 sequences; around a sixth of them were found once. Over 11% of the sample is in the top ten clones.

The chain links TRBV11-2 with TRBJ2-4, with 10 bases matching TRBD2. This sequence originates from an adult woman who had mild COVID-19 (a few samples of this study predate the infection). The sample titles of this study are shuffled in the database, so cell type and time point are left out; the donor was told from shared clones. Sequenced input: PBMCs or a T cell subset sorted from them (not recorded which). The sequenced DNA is TGTGCCAGCAGCCCCCACCCTAGCGGGAGTGAGGACATTCAGTACTTC. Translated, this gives CASSPHPSGSEDIQYF.